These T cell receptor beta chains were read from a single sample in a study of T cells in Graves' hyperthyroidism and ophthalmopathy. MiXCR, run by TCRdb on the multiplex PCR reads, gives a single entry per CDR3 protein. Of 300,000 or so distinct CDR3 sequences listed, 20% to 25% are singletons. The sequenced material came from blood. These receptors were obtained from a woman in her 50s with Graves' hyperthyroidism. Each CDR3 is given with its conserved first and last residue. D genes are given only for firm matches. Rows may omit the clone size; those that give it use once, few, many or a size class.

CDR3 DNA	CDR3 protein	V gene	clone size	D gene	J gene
TGTGCCAGCAGTGAAAATGCCTGGGGCTATGGCTACACCTTC	CASSENAWGYGYTF	TRBV6-1	many	-	TRBJ1-2
TGTGCCAGCAGTCCCGCCTCAAAAGGGTCTGGCGAGCAGTACTTC	CASSPASKGSGEQYF	TRBV12-3/TRBV12-4	-	-	TRBJ2-7
TGTGCCAGCAGCTTAGTTGGGGCCAACGTCCTGACTTTC	CASSLVGANVLTF	TRBV7-9	-	-	TRBJ2-6
TGTGCCAGCAGCCGCGGAGGTAGTTCACCCCTCCACTTT	CASSRGGSSPLHF	TRBV27	few	-	TRBJ1-6
TGTGCCAGCAGTCCCGAGGGCCAACCTAATTCACCCCTCCACTTT	CASSPEGQPNSPLHF	TRBV6-1	many	-	TRBJ1-6
TGTGCCAGCAGCGTAGATGAGAGGGTGACCCAGTACTTC	CASSVDERVTQYF	TRBV9	few	-	TRBJ2-5
TGTGCCAGCAGTTTTATCATCCCCGCAGGACTAGCCGGGGAGCTGTTTTTT	CASSFIIPAGLAGELFF	TRBV12-3/TRBV12-4	many	TRBD2	TRBJ2-2
TGTGCCAGCAGTGCCCGACTAGCGGGCGCCTCTCAGTACTTC	CASSARLAGASQYF	TRBV2	many	TRBD2	TRBJ2-5
TGTGCCAGCAGCTTATGGCTAGCGGGGCGCACAGATACGCAGTATTTT	CASSLWLAGRTDTQYF	TRBV11-1	few	TRBD2	TRBJ2-3
TGTGCCACCTCTTTAGGGGTACGTAACGACTATGGCTACACCTTC	CATSLGVRNDYGYTF	TRBV28	many	-	TRBJ1-2
TGTGCCAGCAGTCGGGAGGGGGTGATGAATCAGCCCCAGCATTTT	CASSREGVMNQPQHF	TRBV6-1	many	-	TRBJ1-5
TGTGCCAGCAGCCAAGGGAGCGGGATCACAGATACGCAGTATTTT	CASSQGSGITDTQYF	TRBV2	-	TRBD2	TRBJ2-3
TGTGCCAGCAGCTTAGATCATACACGCAATGAGCAGTTCTTC	CASSLDHTRNEQFF	TRBV11-3	many	-	TRBJ2-1
TGTGCCAGCAGTGATCGGGACAGCTATAGCAATCAGCCCCAGCATTTT	CASSDRDSYSNQPQHF	TRBV6-1	many	TRBD1	TRBJ1-5
TGTGCCAGCAGCTTAGATAGCAGATATGGCTACACCTTC	CASSLDSRYGYTF	TRBV7-6	many	-	TRBJ1-2
TGTGCCAGCAGTGATTCTCCGGGACAGCAAGAGACCCAGTACTTC	CASSDSPGQQETQYF	TRBV2	many	TRBD1	TRBJ2-5
TGTGCCAGCTCACCACTTGTAGAAGGAGGCTACACCTTC	CASSPLVEGGYTF	TRBV18	-	-	TRBJ1-2
TGTGCCAGCAGCTTTAGGGGGCAAGGTGCTGAAAAACTGTTTTTT	CASSFRGQGAEKLFF	TRBV7-9	many	TRBD1	TRBJ1-4
TGTGCCAGCAGTGAAGGACAGGGGCCTGGCACAGATACGCAGTATTTT	CASSEGQGPGTDTQYF	TRBV2	many	TRBD1	TRBJ2-3
TGTGCCAGCAGCGTAGATCCAATGGGGGCGGCCACAGATACGCAGTATTTT	CASSVDPMGAATDTQYF	TRBV9	-	-	TRBJ2-3
TGTGCCACCTCAAGGTCTGGGGCTTACAATGAGCAGTTCTTC	CATSRSGAYNEQFF	TRBV27	few	-	TRBJ2-1
TGTGCCAGCAGTGAAAAGGCTCGGCGGGAGGGAACCTACGAGCAGTACTTC	CASSEKARREGTYEQYF	TRBV2	many	TRBD2	TRBJ2-7
TGTGCCATCAGTACGGGACCCCCAGAGACCCAGTACTTC	CAISTGPPETQYF	TRBV10-3	-	-	TRBJ2-5
TGTGCCAGCAGCTTGCCAGGGGTCCCCTATAATTCACCCCTCCACTTT	CASSLPGVPYNSPLHF	TRBV11-2	-	-	TRBJ1-6
TGCAGTGCCAAGAATGGGACCTCCAATAGCAATCAGCCCCAGCATTTT	CSAKNGTSNSNQPQHF	TRBV20-1	many	-	TRBJ1-5
TGTGCCAGCTCACTGACTAGCGGGGGAGCCCAAGAGACCCAGTACTTC	CASSLTSGGAQETQYF	TRBV12-3/TRBV12-4	many	TRBD2	TRBJ2-5
TGTGCCAGCAGCCTAGAAAATTGGGACAGGAGGGCGATAAACACTGAAGCTTTCTTT	CASSLENWDRRAINTEAFF	TRBV7-8	many	TRBD1	TRBJ1-1
TGTGCCAGCAGGGCCCGGGACAATGAGCAGTTCTTC	CASRARDNEQFF	TRBV27	few	-	TRBJ2-1
TGTGCCAGCACGGCAGGGAGGGACACTGAAGCTTTCTTT	CASTAGRDTEAFF	TRBV6-2/TRBV6-3	many	-	TRBJ1-1
TGTGCCAGCAGGAGACAGGGGGCCGCGGAGACCCAGTACTTC	CASRRQGAAETQYF	TRBV7-2	many	TRBD1	TRBJ2-5
TGTGCCAGCAGCATCGGACAGGCGTCCGACGAGCAGTACTTC	CASSIGQASDEQYF	TRBV11-3	many	TRBD1	TRBJ2-7
TGCAGTGCCCTCCCCAGGGGCCGGGGCAATCAGCCCCAGCATTTT	CSALPRGRGNQPQHF	TRBV20-1	-	-	TRBJ1-5
TGTGCCAGCAGCTACAGGATGAACACTGAAGCTTTCTTT	CASSYRMNTEAFF	TRBV5-6	many	-	TRBJ1-1
TGTGCCAGCAGCCAAGATATCGGCGGACTAGACAAGACCCAGTACTTC	CASSQDIGGLDKTQYF	TRBV3-1	many	TRBD2	TRBJ2-5
TGTGCCACCAGTGAATCCGGGGGGCGGGGGGACTATGAGCAGTTCTTC	CATSESGGRGDYEQFF	TRBV24-1	many	TRBD2	TRBJ2-1
TGTGCCAGCAGTGCCTCTTACAATGAGCAGTTCTTC	CASSASYNEQFF	TRBV6-1	few	-	TRBJ2-1
TGTGCCAGCAGTTTACTTCGGACAGGGGGTATGTACGAGCAGTACTTC	CASSLLRTGGMYEQYF	TRBV28	-	TRBD1	TRBJ2-7
TGTGCCAGCTCACCGACACGGGACTCCCAGGGCACCCTCCACTTT	CASSPTRDSQGTLHF	TRBV18	-	-	TRBJ1-6
TGCGCCAGCAGCTTGGATATTAGCGGGCCAGGGAACTACAATGAGCAGTTCTTC	CASSLDISGPGNYNEQFF	TRBV5-1	-	TRBD2	TRBJ2-1
TGTGCCAGCAGCTCGACAGACTACGAGCAGTACTTC	CASSSTDYEQYF	TRBV2	many	-	TRBJ2-7
TGTGCCAGCAGTCCTAGAGGGGGGACAACTAATGAAAAACTGTTTTTT	CASSPRGGTTNEKLFF	TRBV6-1	few	-	TRBJ1-4
TGTGCCAGCACTTCACAGGGAATTGCAGACACCATATATTTT	CASTSQGIADTIYF	TRBV2	many	-	TRBJ1-3
TGTGCCAGCAGCCCGATTCCGGGACAGGGGGCGCAGTATTTT	CASSPIPGQGAQYF	TRBV11-2	-	TRBD1	TRBJ2-3
TGTGCCAGCACTGCGGGGGGGAACTACGAGCAGTACTTC	CASTAGGNYEQYF	TRBV2	-	TRBD2	TRBJ2-7
TGTGCCAGCAGTTTAGGCGACAGAAACTATGGCTACACCTTC	CASSLGDRNYGYTF	TRBV27	many	-	TRBJ1-2
TGTGCCTGGAGTGTACGAGTCTATGGCTACACCTTC	CAWSVRVYGYTF	TRBV30	many	-	TRBJ1-2
TGTGCCAGCAGCTGGACTAGCGGGGGGGCCAATGAGCAGTTCTTC	CASSWTSGGANEQFF	TRBV7-9	many	TRBD2	TRBJ2-1
TGTGCCAGCAGCCCGGCGGGGGCAGGAGATACGCAGTATTTT	CASSPAGAGDTQYF	TRBV12-3/TRBV12-4	-	-	TRBJ2-3
TGTGCCAGCAGCCAAGATCTTAACATTCAGTACTTC	CASSQDLNIQYF	TRBV3-1	-	-	TRBJ2-4
TGTGCCAGCAAAAAGCGGACTAGCGGGACATACAATGAGCAGTTCTTC	CASKKRTSGTYNEQFF	TRBV28	many	TRBD2	TRBJ2-1
TGTGCCAGCAGTTACGGGCGGGGGGGCCCAAATGAGCAGTTCTTC	CASSYGRGGPNEQFF	TRBV6-5	many	TRBD2	TRBJ2-1
TGTGCCAGCAGCTCTCGCCAGGGACACACCATATATTTT	CASSSRQGHTIYF	TRBV11-2	-	-	TRBJ1-3
TGTGCCAGCAGAGGGACGTACTATGGCTACACCTTC	CASRGTYYGYTF	TRBV7-2	many	-	TRBJ1-2
TGCAGTGCATTAGCGGGACCGCGCCACGAGCAGTACTTC	CSALAGPRHEQYF	TRBV20-1	many	TRBD2	TRBJ2-7
TGCGCCAGCAGCTTGGGTGGAACAGGGGCGCATGGCTACACCTTC	CASSLGGTGAHGYTF	TRBV5-1	many	TRBD1	TRBJ1-2
TGTGCCAGCATGGCCCTAGCGGGAGGGCCCTCGAACACCGGGGAGCTGTTTTTT	CASMALAGGPSNTGELFF	TRBV6-1	many	TRBD2	TRBJ2-2
TGCAGTGCAGACAGGGGGCGAGAAGAAAAACTGTTTTTT	CSADRGREEKLFF	TRBV20-1	-	TRBD1	TRBJ1-4
TGTGCCAGCACCCCGGCCGGGACAACCCTCTCTGGAAACACCATATATTTT	CASTPAGTTLSGNTIYF	TRBV28	-	-	TRBJ1-3
TGTGCCAGCAGTTTAAGGAGCGGGAGGGCCCGTTTGGATGAGCAGTTCTTC	CASSLRSGRARLDEQFF	TRBV28	-	TRBD2	TRBJ2-1
TGTGCCAGCAGCTACCCCGGGACAGGCGGGGACAATGAGCAGTTCTTC	CASSYPGTGGDNEQFF	TRBV7-3	-	TRBD1	TRBJ2-1